This TCR beta chain was sequenced in a study of vaccination and CD4 T cells after COVID-19. Study details: Four females and six males made up the convalescents, two of whom were Hispanic. Whole-study findings and limits: Spike mono-reactivity marked 304 of 307 vaccine-specific clones in convalescent patients. Among those convalescent, a median around 87% of reactive clones emerged solely post-vaccination.

The CDR3 runs to 14 residues. Between the trimmed V and J ends, which lost 0 bases and 13 bases, there was a span of 15 bases. Germline CDR1 and CDR2: MGHRA and YSYEKL. Treatment: roughly 10-day PBMC culture with coronavirus spike peptide pools or control peptides (ViraFEST assay). After expanding antigen-specific T cells with peptide pools, ViraFEST sequenced their TCRs. This clonotype has more than one count but fewer than ten. Its antigen is unidentified. Sequencing of cultured CD4+ T cell DNA used the Oncomine TCR Beta short-read assay. TCRdb independently ran MiXCR on the PCR reads; one entry per CDR3 protein. There are approximately 11,000 distinct CDR3 sequences in the sample; roughly 40% occur only once, and approximately 35% lies in the top ten.

The clonotype was recovered from a human donor who had recovered from COVID-19. The rearrangement joins TRBV4-1 to TRBJ1-4; a weak D match, TRBD1 (6 bases). Sequenced sample: CD4+ T cells from blood, cultured in vitro. Written as DNA, the CDR3 is TGCGCCAGCAGCCAAGACGGCACAGGGTGGAGACTGTTTTTT. Amino acids: CASSQDGTGWRLFF.